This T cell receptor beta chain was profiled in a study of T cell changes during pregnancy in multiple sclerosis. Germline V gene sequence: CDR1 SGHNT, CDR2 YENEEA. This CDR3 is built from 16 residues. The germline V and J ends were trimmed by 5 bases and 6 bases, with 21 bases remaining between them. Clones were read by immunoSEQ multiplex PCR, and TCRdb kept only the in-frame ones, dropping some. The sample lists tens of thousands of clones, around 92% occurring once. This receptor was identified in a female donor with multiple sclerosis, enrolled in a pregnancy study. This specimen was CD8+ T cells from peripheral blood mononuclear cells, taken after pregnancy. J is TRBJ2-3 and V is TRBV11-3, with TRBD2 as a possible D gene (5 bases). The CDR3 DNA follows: TGTGCCAGCAGCGCAACCAGCGGCCCCCGCAGGGATACGCAGTATTTT. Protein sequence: CASSATSGPRRDTQYF.